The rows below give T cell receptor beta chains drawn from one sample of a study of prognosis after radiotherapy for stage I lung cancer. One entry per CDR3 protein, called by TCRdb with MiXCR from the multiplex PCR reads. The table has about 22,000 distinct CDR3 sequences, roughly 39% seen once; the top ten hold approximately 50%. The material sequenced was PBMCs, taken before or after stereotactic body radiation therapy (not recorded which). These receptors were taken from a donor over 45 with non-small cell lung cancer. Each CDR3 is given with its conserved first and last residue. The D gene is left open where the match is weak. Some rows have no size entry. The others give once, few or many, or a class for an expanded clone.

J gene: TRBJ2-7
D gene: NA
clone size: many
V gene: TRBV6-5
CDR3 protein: CASRPAAGHYEQYF
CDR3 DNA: TGTGCCAGCAGACCAGCCGCGGGGCATTACGAGCAGTACTTC

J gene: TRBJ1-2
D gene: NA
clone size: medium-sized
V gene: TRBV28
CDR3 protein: CATVLYGYTF
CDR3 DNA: TGTGCCACCGTTCTCTATGGCTACACCTTC

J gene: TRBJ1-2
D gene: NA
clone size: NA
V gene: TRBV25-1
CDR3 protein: CASSLGTNYGYTF
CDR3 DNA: TGTGCCAGCAGTTTAGGGACTAACTATGGCTACACCTTC

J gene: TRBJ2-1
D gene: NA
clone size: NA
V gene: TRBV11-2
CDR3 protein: CASSLVAAANEQFF
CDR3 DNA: TGTGCCAGCAGCTTAGTAGCGGCAGCAAATGAGCAGTTCTTC

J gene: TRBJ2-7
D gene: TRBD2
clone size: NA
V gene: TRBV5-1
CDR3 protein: CASSQVAGGGGEQYF
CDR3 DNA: TGCGCCAGCAGCCAGGTGGCGGGAGGGGGAGGCGAGCAGTACTTC

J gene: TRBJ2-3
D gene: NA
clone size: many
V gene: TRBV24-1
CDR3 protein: CATSRRIGRDTQYF
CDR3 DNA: TGTGCCACCAGTCGGCGAATAGGCAGAGATACGCAGTATTTT

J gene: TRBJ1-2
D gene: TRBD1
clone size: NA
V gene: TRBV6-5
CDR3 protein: CASSYRQGVYGYTF
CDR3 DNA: TGTGCCAGCAGTTACAGACAGGGGGTCTATGGCTACACCTTC

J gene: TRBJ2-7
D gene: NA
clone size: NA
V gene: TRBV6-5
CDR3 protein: CASSYQPGVAYEQYF
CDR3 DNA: TGTGCCAGCAGTTACCAGCCAGGCGTTGCCTACGAGCAGTACTTC

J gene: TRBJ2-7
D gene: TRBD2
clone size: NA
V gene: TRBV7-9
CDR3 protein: CASSLRLAGNSYEQYF
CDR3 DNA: TGTGCCAGCAGCTTAAGACTAGCGGGGAACTCCTACGAGCAGTACTTC

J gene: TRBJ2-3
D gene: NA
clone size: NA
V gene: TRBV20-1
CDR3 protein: CSARDPQGRIDTQYF
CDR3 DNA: TGCAGTGCTAGAGATCCGCAGGGGCGAATTGATACGCAGTATTTT

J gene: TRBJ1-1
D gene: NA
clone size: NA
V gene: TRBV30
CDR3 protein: CAWNLWTSTEAFF
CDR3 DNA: TGTGCCTGGAATTTGTGGACGAGCACTGAAGCTTTCTTT

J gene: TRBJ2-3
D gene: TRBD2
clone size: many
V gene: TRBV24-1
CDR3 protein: CATSSNGLAGVRQPDTQYF
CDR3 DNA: TGTGCCACCAGTTCTAATGGACTAGCGGGAGTTCGGCAACCAGATACGCAGTATTTT

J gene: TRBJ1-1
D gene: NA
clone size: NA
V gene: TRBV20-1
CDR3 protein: CSASFTWDTEAFF
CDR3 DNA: TGCAGTGCTAGCTTTACCTGGGACACTGAAGCTTTCTTT

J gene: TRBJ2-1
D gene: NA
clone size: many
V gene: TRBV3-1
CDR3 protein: CASSQPGQERAGQHF
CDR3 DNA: TGTGCCAGCAGCCAACCGGGACAAGAGAGGGCGGGGCAGCATTTC

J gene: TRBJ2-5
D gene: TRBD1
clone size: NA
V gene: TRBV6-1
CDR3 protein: CASSPLTGANQETQYF
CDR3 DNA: TGTGCCAGCAGTCCACTTACAGGGGCGAACCAAGAGACCCAGTACTTC

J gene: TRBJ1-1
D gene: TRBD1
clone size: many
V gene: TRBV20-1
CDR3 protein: CSARGGTGVEAFF
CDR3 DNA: TGCAGTGCTAGAGGTGGGACAGGGGTAGAAGCTTTCTTT

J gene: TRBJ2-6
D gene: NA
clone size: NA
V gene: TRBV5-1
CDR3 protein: CASSLGGGGAGANVLTF
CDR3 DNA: TGCGCCAGCAGCCTGGGGGGAGGAGGGGCTGGGGCCAACGTCCTGACTTTC

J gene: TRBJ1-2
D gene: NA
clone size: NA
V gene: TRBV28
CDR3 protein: CASSLGGTAYGYTF
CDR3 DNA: TGTGCCAGCAGTTTAGGCGGGACGGCATATGGCTACACCTTC

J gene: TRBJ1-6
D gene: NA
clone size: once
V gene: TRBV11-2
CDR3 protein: CASSLGSGNHSPLHF
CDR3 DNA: TGTGCCAGCAGCTTAGGTTCAGGGAACCATTCACCCCTCCACTTT

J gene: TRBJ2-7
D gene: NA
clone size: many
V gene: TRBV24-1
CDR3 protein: CATSVKRKSSYEQYF
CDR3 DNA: TGTGCCACCAGTGTAAAACGGAAGAGCTCCTACGAGCAGTACTTC

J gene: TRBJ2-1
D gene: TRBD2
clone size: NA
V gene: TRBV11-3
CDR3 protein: CASSLEPGLARNEQFF
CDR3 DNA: TGTGCCAGCAGCTTAGAACCGGGACTAGCAAGGAATGAGCAGTTCTTC

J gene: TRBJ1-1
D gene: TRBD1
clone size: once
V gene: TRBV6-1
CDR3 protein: CASKKTGEDEAFF
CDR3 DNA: TGTGCCAGCAAAAAAACAGGGGAGGATGAAGCTTTCTTT

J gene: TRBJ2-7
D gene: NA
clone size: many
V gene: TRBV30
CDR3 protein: CAWSPGYRAGSYEQYF
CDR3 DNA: TGTGCCTGGAGCCCTGGGTACAGGGCTGGATCCTACGAGCAGTACTTC

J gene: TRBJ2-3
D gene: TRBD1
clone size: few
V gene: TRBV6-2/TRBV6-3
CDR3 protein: CASSYSGTDTDTQYF
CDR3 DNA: TGTGCCAGCAGTTACTCGGGGACAGACACAGATACGCAGTATTTT

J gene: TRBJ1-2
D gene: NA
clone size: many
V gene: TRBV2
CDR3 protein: CASRRASGGYTF
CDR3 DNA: TGTGCCAGCAGACGCGCCTCGGGTGGCTACACCTTC

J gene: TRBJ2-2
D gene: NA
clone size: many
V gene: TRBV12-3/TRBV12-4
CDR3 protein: CASSFGGNTGELFF
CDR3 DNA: TGTGCCAGCAGTTTCGGGGGAAACACCGGGGAGCTGTTTTTT

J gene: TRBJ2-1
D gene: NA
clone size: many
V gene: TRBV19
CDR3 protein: CASSTWTDNEQFF
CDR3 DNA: TGTGCCAGTAGTACCTGGACAGACAATGAGCAGTTCTTC